Here is one T cell receptor (beta chain) with its context. TCRdb re-called the PCR reads with MiXCR. This sample has tens of thousands of clones; around 20% occur once, and the top ten carry approximately 3.8%. The sample comes from a study of metastatic and nonmetastatic thyroid tumors. The CDR3 consists of 16 residues. Germline assignment: CDR1 MNHEY and CDR2 SVGAGI. J gave up 4 bases and V 0 bases, and 4 bases lay outside the gene matches. The entire patient cohort was treatment-naive prior to thyroid surgery. The chain employs TRBV6-5 and TRBJ2-2, with TRBD1 matching 8 bases. The source of this sequence is a male donor with papillary thyroid cancer or a benign thyroid nodule (not recorded which). Some clones in this sample may be carry-over from other donors' samples. Sequencing was done on a sample of blood. The chain's CDR3 is CASSYSDREVTGELFF. The CDR3 DNA sequence: TGTGCCAGCAGTTACTCGGACAGGGAGGTCACCGGGGAGCTGTTTTTT.